The clone carrying this T cell receptor beta chain was recorded once. This sample is drawn from a study of control samples from healthy donors and cancer patients. The assay was immunoSEQ multiplex PCR, and TCRdb's table has in-frame clones only and misses some. The top ten clones hold approximately 11% of a sample with approximately 50,000 clones, approximately 87% of them seen once. The CDR3 has 17 amino acids. Germline CDR1 is MNHEY and CDR2 is SMNVEV (reference sequence). The germline V and J ends were trimmed by 3 bases and 1 base, with 15 bases remaining between them. This TCR derives from a woman in her sixties with lung cancer. The rearrangement joins TRBV27 to TRBJ2-2; D might be TRBD2 (5 bases). The source material was PBMCs. For the CDR3, the DNA is TGTGCCAGCAGTTTCTACCCCCCGGGGAGGAACACCGGGGAGCTGTTTTTT. Its protein product is CASSFYPPGRNTGELFF.